This TCR beta chain was observed in a study of CD8 T cells in Susac syndrome. The multiple sclerosis controls consisted of treatment-naive patients with relapsing-remitting disease, either stable or active. Negative isolation yielded the CD8+ and CD4+ T cells, while FACS enriched the TEMRA cells. The CDR3 covers 15 residues. With V trimmed by 5 bases and J by 5 bases, 9 bases remained unmatched. Germline V CDR1 and CDR2: MDHEN, SYDVKM. RNA was extracted with the RNeasy kit, and a quantity of roughly 0.5 to 1 ug was reverse transcribed using random hexamers. TCR beta CDR3 was amplified by immunoSEQ multiplex PCR. This amplification extended across 54 Vbeta and 13 Jbeta segments. TCRdb processed the immunoSEQ multiplex PCR reads anew with MiXCR; each CDR3 protein has one entry. The sample has around 70,000 distinct CDR3 sequences; 90% to 95% are singletons.

The sequenced material came from CD8+ T cells from PBMCs. This chain connects TRBV28 to TRBJ2-4, with 7 bases lining up with TRBD1. The receptor comes from a human donor with multiple sclerosis. CDR3 nucleotide sequence: TGTGCCAGCAGTCACGACAGGGAGCCTCAAAACATTCAGTACTTC. Encoded protein: CASSHDREPQNIQYF.